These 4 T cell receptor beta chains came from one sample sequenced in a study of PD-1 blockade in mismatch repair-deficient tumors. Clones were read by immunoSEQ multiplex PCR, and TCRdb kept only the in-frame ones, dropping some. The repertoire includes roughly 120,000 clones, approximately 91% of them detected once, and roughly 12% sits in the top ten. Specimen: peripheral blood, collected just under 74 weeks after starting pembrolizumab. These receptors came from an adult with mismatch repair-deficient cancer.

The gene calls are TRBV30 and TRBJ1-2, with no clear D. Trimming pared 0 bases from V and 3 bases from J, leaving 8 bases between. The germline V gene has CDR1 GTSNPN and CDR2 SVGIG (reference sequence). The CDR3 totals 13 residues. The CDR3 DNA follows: TGTGCCTGGAGTGTAGGCTGGTACTATGGCTACACCTTC. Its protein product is CAWSVGWYYGYTF.

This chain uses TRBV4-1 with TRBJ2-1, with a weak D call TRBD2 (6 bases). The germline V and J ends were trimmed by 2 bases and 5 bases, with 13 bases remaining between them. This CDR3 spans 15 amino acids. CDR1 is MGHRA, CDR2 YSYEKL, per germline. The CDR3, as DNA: TGCGCCAGCAGCCAACTCTGGCGGGATGACAATGAGCAGTTCTTC. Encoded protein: CASSQLWRDDNEQFF.

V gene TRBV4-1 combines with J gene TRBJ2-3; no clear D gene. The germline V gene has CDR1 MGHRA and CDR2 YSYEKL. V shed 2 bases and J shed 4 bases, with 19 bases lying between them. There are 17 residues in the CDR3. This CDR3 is CASSQTPEMEFADTQYF. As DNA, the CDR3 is TGCGCCAGCAGCCAAACCCCCGAAATGGAGTTTGCAGATACGCAGTATTTT.

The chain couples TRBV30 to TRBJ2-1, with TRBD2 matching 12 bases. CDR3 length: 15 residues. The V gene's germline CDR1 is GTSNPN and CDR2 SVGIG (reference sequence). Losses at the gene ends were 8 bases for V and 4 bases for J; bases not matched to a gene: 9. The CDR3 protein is CATSGTSGLYNEQFF. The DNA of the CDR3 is TGTGCCACCTCCGGGACTAGCGGGCTTTACAATGAGCAGTTCTTC.